Shown below are 10 T cell receptor beta chains from a single sample sequenced in a study of T-cell reconstitution after alpha-beta-depleted transplantation in children. Preparation of the TCRbeta library involved a method that used unique molecular identifiers. TCRdb itself ran the PCR reads through MiXCR, one entry per CDR3 protein. Of about 220,000 distinct CDR3 sequences detected, approximately 15% appear once; the ten largest clones hold 43%. Sequences were derived from PBMCs, mostly from graft donor cells, sampled 360 days after TCRalphabeta/CD19-depleted stem cell transplant. The receptor set was obtained from a male patient between 2 and 10 years old who had a stem cell transplant for acute lymphoblastic leukemia, so the T cells may come from the graft donor.

This clonotype was seen a few times. This chain uses TRBV5-1 with TRBJ1-5; 8 positions match TRBD1. The trim removed 6 bases at V and 1 base at J, leaving 3 bases unmatched. Germline-derived CDR1 and CDR2 are SGHRS and YFSETQ. The length of the CDR3 is 14 residues. CDR3 sequence (DNA): TGCGCCAGCAACGGACAGGGAAGCAATCAGCCCCAGCATTTT. Its translation is CASNGQGSNQPQHF.

The sample holds a few counts of this clonotype. The chain joins TRBV11-2 to TRBJ2-3; 14 bases line up with TRBD2. Germline V gene lookup returns CDR1 SGHAT and CDR2 FQNNGV. V gave up 4 bases and J gave up 2 bases; unmatched junction bases: 5. The CDR3 has 17 residues. The CDR3, as DNA: TGTGCCAGCAGCTCCCGACTAGCGGGGGGGCCCACAGATACGCAGTATTTT. It specifies CASSSRLAGGPTDTQYF.

This clonotype was seen a few times. The V call is TRBV2, the J call TRBJ1-6; 7 bases match TRBD1. The germline V gene encodes CDR1 SNHLY and CDR2 FYNNEI. V lost 6 bases, J lost 6 bases, and 8 bases stayed unmatched. The CDR3 contains 15 residues. DNA for the CDR3: TGTGCCAGCAGCGTCGGGACAGCAACTAATTCACCCCTCCACTTT. Translating it yields CASSVGTATNSPLHF.

The genes are TRBV7-9 and TRBJ2-3, with D unresolved. Germline CDR1 and CDR2: SEHNR and FQNEAQ (reference sequence). This CDR3 is 15 amino acids long. Trimming pared 5 bases from V and 6 bases from J, leaving 18 bases between. The CDR3 bases are TGTGCCAGCAGCCCGGGTGTCGAGTCCGGGGATACGCAGTATTTT. It codes for CASSPGVESGDTQYF. Together with reference TRBV7-9 and TRBJ2-3, the CDR3 gives the full variable domain: DTGVSQNPRHKITKRGQNVTFRCDPISEHNRLYWYRQTLGQGPEFLTYFQNEAQLEKSRLLSDRFSAERPKGSFSTLEIQRTEQGDSAMYLCASSPGVESGDTQYFGPGTRLTVL.

The V and J genes are TRBV7-9 and TRBJ2-5; possible D gene TRBD2, 5 bases. Germline CDR1 is SEHNR and CDR2 is FQNEAQ (reference sequence). V was trimmed by 2 bases and J by 3 bases, leaving 19 bases between them. The CDR3 is 17 residues long. CDR3 in DNA: TGTGCCAGCAGCTTACCCATCTCATCTATCGGGGAAGAGACCCAGTACTTC. Protein: CASSLPISSIGEETQYF. Supplemented by reference TRBV7-9 and TRBJ2-5, the full variable domain reads DTGVSQNPRHKITKRGQNVTFRCDPISEHNRLYWYRQTLGQGPEFLTYFQNEAQLEKSRLLSDRFSAERPKGSFSTLEIQRTEQGDSAMYLCASSLPISSIGEETQYFGPGTRLLVL.

The J gene is TRBJ2-5, the V gene TRBV6-5; no reliable D call. The CDR3 is 17 amino acids. V was cut by 2 bases and J by 2 bases, with 18 bases left in between. Germline V CDR1 and CDR2: MNHEY, SVGAGI. CDR3 DNA sequence: TGTGCCAGCAGTTACGATACCGGACGGCAAACTCAAGAGACCCAGTACTTC. Protein: CASSYDTGRQTQETQYF.

This clonotype was found a few times. V gene TRBV10-1 combines with J gene TRBJ2-1; D unresolved. The CDR3 loop spans 16 amino acids. Germline V gene lookup returns CDR1 WNHNN and CDR2 SYGVQD (reference sequence). V was shortened by 4 bases and J by 7 bases, with 20 bases between the two germline ends. The CDR3 bases are TGCGCCAGCAGTGGATACAAGACAAGACTCGAGAATGAGCAGTTCTTC. It specifies CASSGYKTRLENEQFF.

The chain has TRBV10-3 and TRBJ2-2; D is undetermined. The CDR3 is 15 residues long. V shed 3 bases and J shed 4 bases, with 12 bases lying between them. The germline gives CDR1 ENHRY, CDR2 SYGVKD. The CDR3 sequence is CAISDQDPRTGELFF. DNA for the CDR3: TGTGCCATCAGTGACCAGGACCCCCGCACCGGGGAGCTGTTTTTT.

This clonotype occurred a few times. V usage is TRBV29-1 and J usage is TRBJ2-7, with D unclear. Trimming took off 7 bases at V and 0 bases at J, with 13 bases between the two ends. Germline V CDR1 and CDR2: SQVTM, ANQGSEA. The CDR3 extends over 13 amino acids. The CDR3 reads CSARYIFSYEQYF. Written as DNA, the CDR3 is TGCAGCGCACGTTACATATTCTCCTACGAGCAGTACTTC.

Note on this clonotype: This CDR3 is missing its conserved last phenylalanine or tryptophan, likely due to a read error. J is TRBJ1-6 and V is TRBV12-3 or TRBV12-4, with 8 bases lining up with TRBD1. The length of the CDR3 is 17 residues. The ends lost 5 bases at V and 0 bases at J; junction bases unmatched: 6. For the CDR3, the DNA is TGTGCCAGCAGTCACGGACAGGGCACCTCCTATAATTCACCCCTCCACTCT. Protein product: CASSHGQGTSYNSPLHS.